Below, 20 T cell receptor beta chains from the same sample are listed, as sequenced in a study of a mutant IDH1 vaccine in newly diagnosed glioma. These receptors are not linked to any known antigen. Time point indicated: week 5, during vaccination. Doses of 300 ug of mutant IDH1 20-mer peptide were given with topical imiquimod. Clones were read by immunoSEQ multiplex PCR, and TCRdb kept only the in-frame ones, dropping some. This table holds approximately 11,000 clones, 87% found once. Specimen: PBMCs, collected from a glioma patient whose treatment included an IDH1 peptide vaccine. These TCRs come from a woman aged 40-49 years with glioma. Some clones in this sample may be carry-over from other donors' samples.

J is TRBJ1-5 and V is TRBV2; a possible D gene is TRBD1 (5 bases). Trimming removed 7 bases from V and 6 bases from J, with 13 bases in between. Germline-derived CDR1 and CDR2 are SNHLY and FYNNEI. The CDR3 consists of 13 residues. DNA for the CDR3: TGTGCCAGCAAGGGACTCCCCTCTCAGCCCCAGCATTTT. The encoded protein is CASKGLPSQPQHF.

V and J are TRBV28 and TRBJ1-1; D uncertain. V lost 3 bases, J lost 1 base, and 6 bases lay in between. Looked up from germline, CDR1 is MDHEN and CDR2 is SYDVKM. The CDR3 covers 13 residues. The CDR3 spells CASSFGQNTEAFF. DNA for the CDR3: TGTGCCAGCAGTTTTGGGCAGAACACTGAAGCTTTCTTT.

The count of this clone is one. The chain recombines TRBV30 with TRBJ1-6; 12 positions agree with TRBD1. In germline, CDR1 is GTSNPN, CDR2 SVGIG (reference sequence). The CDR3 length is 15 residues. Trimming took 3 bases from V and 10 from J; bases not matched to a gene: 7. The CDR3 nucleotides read TGTGCCTGGAGCGGGACAGGGGGCGCAGGCTCACCCCTCCACTTT. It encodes CAWSGTGGAGSPLHF.

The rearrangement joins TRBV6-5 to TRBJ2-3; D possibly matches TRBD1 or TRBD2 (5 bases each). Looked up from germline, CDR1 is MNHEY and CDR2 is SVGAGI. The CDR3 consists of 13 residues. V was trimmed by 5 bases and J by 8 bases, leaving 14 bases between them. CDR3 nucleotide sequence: TGTGCCAGCAGTACCGGGACGCCGGGTACGCAGTATTTT. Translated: CASSTGTPGTQYF.

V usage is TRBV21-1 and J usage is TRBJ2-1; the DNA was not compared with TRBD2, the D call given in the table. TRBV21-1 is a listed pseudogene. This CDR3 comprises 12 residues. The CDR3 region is CASSNGDNEQFF. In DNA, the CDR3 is TGTGCCAGCAGCAATGGAGACAATGAGCAGTTCTTC.

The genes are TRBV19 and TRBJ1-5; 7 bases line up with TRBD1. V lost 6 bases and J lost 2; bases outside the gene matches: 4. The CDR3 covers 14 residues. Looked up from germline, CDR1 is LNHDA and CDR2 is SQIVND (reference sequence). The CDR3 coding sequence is TGTGCCAGTAGGCTTACAGGGGGCAATCAGCCCCAGCATTTT. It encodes CASRLTGGNQPQHF.

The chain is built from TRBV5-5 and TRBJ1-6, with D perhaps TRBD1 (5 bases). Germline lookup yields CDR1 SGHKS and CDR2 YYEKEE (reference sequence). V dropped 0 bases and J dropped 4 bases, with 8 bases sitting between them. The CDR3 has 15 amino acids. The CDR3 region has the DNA TGTGCCAGCAGCTTGGACAGGCGTTATAATTCACCCCTCCACTTT. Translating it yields CASSLDRRYNSPLHF. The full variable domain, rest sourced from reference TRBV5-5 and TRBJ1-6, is DAGVTQSPTHLIKTRGQQVTLRCSPISGHKSVSWYQQVLGQGPQFIFQYYEKEERGRGNFPDRFSARQFPNYSSELNVNALLLGDSALYLCASSLDRRYNSPLHFGNGTRLTVT.

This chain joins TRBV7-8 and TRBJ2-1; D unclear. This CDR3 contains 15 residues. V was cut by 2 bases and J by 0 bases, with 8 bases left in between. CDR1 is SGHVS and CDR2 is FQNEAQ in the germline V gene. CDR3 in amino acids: CASSLSSSSYNEQFF. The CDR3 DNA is TGTGCCAGCAGCTTAAGTTCAAGCTCCTACAATGAGCAGTTCTTC.

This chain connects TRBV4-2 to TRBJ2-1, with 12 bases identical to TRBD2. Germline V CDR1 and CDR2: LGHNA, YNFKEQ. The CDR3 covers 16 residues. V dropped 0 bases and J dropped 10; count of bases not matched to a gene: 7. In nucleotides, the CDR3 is TGTGCCAGCAGCCAAGATATGGCTAGCGGGAGGGCCGAGCAGTTCTTC. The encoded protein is CASSQDMASGRAEQFF.

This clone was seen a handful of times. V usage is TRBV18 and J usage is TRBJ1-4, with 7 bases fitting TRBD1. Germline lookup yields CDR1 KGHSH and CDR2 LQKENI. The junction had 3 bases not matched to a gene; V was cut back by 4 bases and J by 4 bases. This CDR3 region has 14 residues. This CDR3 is CASSLRDSNEKLFF. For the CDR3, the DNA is TGTGCCAGCTCACTCCGGGACAGTAATGAAAAACTGTTTTTT.

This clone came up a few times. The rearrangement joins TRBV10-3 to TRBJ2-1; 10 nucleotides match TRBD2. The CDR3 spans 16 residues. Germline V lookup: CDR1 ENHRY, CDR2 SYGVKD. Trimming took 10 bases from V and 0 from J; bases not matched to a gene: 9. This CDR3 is CATLRGLADSYNEQFF. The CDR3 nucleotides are TGTGCCACCCTCCGAGGACTAGCGGACTCCTACAATGAGCAGTTCTTC.

CDR3 in amino acids: CASSQITGGENEKLFF. DNA for the CDR3: TGTGCCAGCAGCCAGATTACAGGGGGTGAGAATGAAAAACTGTTTTTT. The V call is TRBV4-2, the J call TRBJ1-4; TRBD1 agrees at 8 bases. Germline CDR1 reads LGHNA; CDR2 reads YNFKEQ. This CDR3 has 16 amino acids. Trimming took 3 bases from V and 5 from J; bases not matched to a gene: 8.

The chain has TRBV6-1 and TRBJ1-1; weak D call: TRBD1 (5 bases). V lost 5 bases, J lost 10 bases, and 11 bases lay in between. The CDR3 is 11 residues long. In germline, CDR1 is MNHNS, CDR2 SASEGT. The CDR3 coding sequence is TGTGCCAGCAGTCCAGGGCTGGGAGCTTTCTTT. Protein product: CASSPGLGAFF.

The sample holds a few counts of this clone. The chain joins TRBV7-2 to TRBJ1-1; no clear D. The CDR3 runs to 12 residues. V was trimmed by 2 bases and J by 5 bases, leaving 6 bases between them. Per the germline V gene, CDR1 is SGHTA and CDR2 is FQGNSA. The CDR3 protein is CASSLWGTEAFF. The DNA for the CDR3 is TGTGCCAGCAGCTTATGGGGAACTGAAGCTTTCTTT.

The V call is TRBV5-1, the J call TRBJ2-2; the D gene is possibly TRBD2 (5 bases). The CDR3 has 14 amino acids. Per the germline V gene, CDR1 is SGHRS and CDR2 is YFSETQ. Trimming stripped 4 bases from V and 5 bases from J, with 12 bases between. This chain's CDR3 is CASSDGSGTGELFF. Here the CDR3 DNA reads TGCGCCAGCAGCGACGGGTCGGGGACCGGGGAGCTGTTTTTT.

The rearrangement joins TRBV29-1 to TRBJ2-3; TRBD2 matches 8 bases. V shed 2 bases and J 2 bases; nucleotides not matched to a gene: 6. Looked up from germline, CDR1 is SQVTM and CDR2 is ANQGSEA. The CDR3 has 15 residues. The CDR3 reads CSVERGGGNTDTQYF. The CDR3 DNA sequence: TGCAGCGTTGAAAGGGGCGGGGGGAACACAGATACGCAGTATTTT.

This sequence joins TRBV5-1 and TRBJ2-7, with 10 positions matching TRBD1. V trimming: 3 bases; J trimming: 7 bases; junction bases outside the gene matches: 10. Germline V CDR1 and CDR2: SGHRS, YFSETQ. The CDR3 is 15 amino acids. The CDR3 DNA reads TGCGCCAGCAGCTGGAGCGGGACAGGGGAGGGGGAGCAGTACTTC. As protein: CASSWSGTGEGEQYF.

CDR3 coding DNA: TGTGCCAGCAGTTTCGGAGGGGGGTACTACAATGAGCAGTTCTTC. It yields the protein CASSFGGGYYNEQFF. The V and J genes are TRBV28 and TRBJ2-1; the D call may be TRBD1 or TRBD2 (6 bases each). Trimming cost V 3 bases and J 3 bases, with 12 bases left between them. The CDR3 loop spans 15 amino acids. Germline values: CDR1 MDHEN, CDR2 SYDVKM.

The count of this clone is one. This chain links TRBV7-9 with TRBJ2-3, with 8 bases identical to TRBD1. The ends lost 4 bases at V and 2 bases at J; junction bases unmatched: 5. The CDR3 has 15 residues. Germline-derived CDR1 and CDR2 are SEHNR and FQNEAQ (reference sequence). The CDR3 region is CASSSRTGSTDTQYF. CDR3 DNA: TGTGCCAGCAGCTCCCGGACAGGGTCCACAGATACGCAGTATTTT.

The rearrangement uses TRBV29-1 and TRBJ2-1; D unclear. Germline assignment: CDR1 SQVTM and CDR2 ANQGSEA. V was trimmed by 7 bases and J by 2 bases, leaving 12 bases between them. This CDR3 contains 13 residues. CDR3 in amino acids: CSALDRPYNEQFF. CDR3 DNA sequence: TGCAGCGCTTTGGACCGACCCTACAATGAGCAGTTCTTC.